Each of the 8 T cell receptor beta chains below was sequenced from the same sample in a study of blood T cell repertoires in COVID-19. Clones were sequenced by immunoSEQ multiplex PCR, and TCRdb holds only the in-frame ones, with some missing. The sample has 70,000 or so clones; approximately 86% are singletons. What was sequenced was peripheral blood. The source of these receptors is a man between 40 and 49 years old with COVID-19, enrolled during active disease.

The J gene is TRBJ2-7, the V gene TRBV28, with 9 nucleotides matching TRBD1. J gave up 6 bases and V 1 base, and 4 bases lay outside the gene matches. CDR3 length equals 14 residues. Germline V gives CDR1 MDHEN, CDR2 SYDVKM. The CDR3 coding sequence is TGTGCCAGCAGTTTATATGGGACAGGGTTCGAGCAGTACTTC. Its translation is CASSLYGTGFEQYF.

This sequence joins TRBV20-1 and TRBJ2-3, with D possibly being TRBD1 (6 bases). The CDR3 is made up of 11 amino acids. V lost 6 bases and J lost 6, with 10 bases in between. The germline V gene has CDR1 DFQATT and CDR2 SNEGSKA (reference sequence). The DNA of the CDR3 is TGCAGTGCCCCAACAGGGGATACGCAGTATTTT. Translated, it gives CSAPTGDTQYF.

This chain uses TRBV28 with TRBJ1-2, with D possibly TRBD1 on 6 matching bases. CDR1 is MDHEN, CDR2 SYDVKM, per germline. The CDR3 is made up of 11 amino acids. V was trimmed by 4 bases and J by 10 bases, leaving 10 bases between them. CDR3 sequence (DNA): TGTGCCAGCAGTTCTCGGACAGTCTACACCTTC. It translates to CASSSRTVYTF.

This chain connects TRBV28 to TRBJ2-3, with 9 bases lining up with TRBD2. Germline CDR1 MDHEN, CDR2 SYDVKM. The CDR3 contains 15 residues. J gave up 2 bases and V 2 bases, and 2 bases lay outside the gene matches. In DNA, the CDR3 is TGTGCCAGCAGTTTAGCGGGGGGGCACACAGATACGCAGTATTTT. Amino acids: CASSLAGGHTDTQYF. The variable domain in full, completed from reference TRBV28 and TRBJ2-3, reads DVKVTQSSRYLVKRTGEKVFLECVQDMDHENMFWYRQDPGLGLRLIYFSYDVKMKEKGDIPEGYSVSREKKERFSLILESASTNQTSMYLCASSLAGGHTDTQYFGPGTRLTVL.

The rearrangement links TRBV9 to TRBJ2-7; 13 nucleotides match TRBD2. This CDR3 is 15 amino acids long. J lost 4 bases, V lost 4 bases, and 5 bases had no gene match. The germline CDR1 and CDR2 sequences are SGDLS and YYNGEE. The chain's CDR3 is CASSIGTSGEYEQYF. The CDR3 DNA is TGTGCCAGCAGCATCGGGACTAGCGGGGAGTACGAGCAGTACTTC.

As regards this clone: At one end, the junction sequence differs from germline, possibly due to a read error. The rearrangement joins TRBV19 to TRBJ2-1, with D tentatively TRBD1 (5 bases). The V gene's germline CDR1 is LNHDA and CDR2 SQIVND (reference sequence). The CDR3 has 15 residues. Here the CDR3 DNA reads TGTGCCAGTAGTCTAGAGACAGACCTCAACAATGAGCAGTTCTTC. Encoded protein: CASSLETDLNNEQFF.

The chain uses TRBV15 and TRBJ1-3; D is uncertain. The CDR3 contains 15 residues. Germline V CDR1 and CDR2: LNHNV, YYDKDF (reference sequence). The V end was cut by 1 base, the J end by 0 bases, with 7 bases between. The CDR3 loop reads CATSRGGLSGNTIYF. Written as DNA, the CDR3 is TGTGCCACCAGCAGAGGAGGACTCTCTGGAAACACCATATATTTT.

V and J are TRBV5-1 and TRBJ1-5, with 7 bases that match TRBD1. The CDR3 runs 14 residues. Germline CDR1 SGHRS, CDR2 YFSETQ. V was clipped by 4 bases and J by 1 base; unmatched bases: 2. In nucleotides, the CDR3 is TGCGCCAGCAGCCCGGGACAGAGCAATCAGCCCCAGCATTTT. This encodes CASSPGQSNQPQHF.